These T cell receptor beta chains were read from a single sample in a study of CD8 T cells in ankylosing spondylitis. A single record per CDR3 protein comes from TCRdb applying MiXCR to the 5' RACE reads. The sample has about 150,000 distinct CDR3 sequences; approximately 32% are singletons. The material sequenced was synovial fluid, either unsorted or a sorted T cell fraction (not recorded which). The receptor source for this set is a male donor with ankylosing spondylitis. The CDR3 runs from the conserved cysteine through the conserved F or W. A D gene is named only where the DNA matches it firmly. Size values are once, few and many counts, or a class for expanded clones, and some rows have none.

TRBV12-3/TRBV12-4	TRBD1	TRBJ1-1	-	TGTGCCAGCAGTTTTGGGAAAGGACAGGGAAACACTGAAGCTTTCTTT	CASSFGKGQGNTEAFF
TRBV6-1	-	TRBJ1-4	-	TGTGCCAGCCTCGCGGTTGCAACTAATGAAAAACTGTTTTTT	CASLAVATNEKLFF
TRBV6-5	TRBD1	TRBJ2-7	few	TGTGCCAGCAGTTTTACAGGGGCTCGTGGAGACGAGCAGTACTTC	CASSFTGARGDEQYF
TRBV21-1	-	TRBJ2-1	-	TGTGCCAGCAGCAAAGGCGAGGGCTACAATGAGCAGTTCTTC	CASSKGEGYNEQFF
TRBV20-1	TRBD2	TRBJ2-7	-	TGCAGTGCTAGAGATGTTACTAGCGGGAGTTACGAGCAGTACTTC	CSARDVTSGSYEQYF
TRBV5-1	-	TRBJ2-7	-	TGCGCCAGCAGCTTGATGACACTGACCGAGCAGTACTTC	CASSLMTLTEQYF
TRBV5-1	-	TRBJ1-3	-	TGCGCCAGTTCCGTCGCAGGGACCTTCGGAAACACCATATATTTT	CASSVAGTFGNTIYF
TRBV9	-	TRBJ1-2	many	TGTGCCAGCAGCTTGGATCCAGGGTACGGCGAGAGCTACACCTTC	CASSLDPGYGESYTF
TRBV20-1	-	TRBJ1-2	-	TGCAGTGCTAGAGATGGTTACAGGGAGTATGGCTACACCTTC	CSARDGYREYGYTF
TRBV5-1	TRBD1	TRBJ1-1	few	TGCGCCAGCAGCTTCAGAGGACAGGGCAACACTGAAGCTTTCTTT	CASSFRGQGNTEAFF
TRBV7-9	TRBD2	TRBJ2-5	-	TGTGCCAGCAGCGTCTTCGCCGGGAGGGAGACCCAGTACTTC	CASSVFAGRETQYF
TRBV10-1	TRBD2	TRBJ2-2	once	TGCGCCAATGGGACTAGCGGGAGGCCAGAGACCGGGGAGCTGTTTTTT	CANGTSGRPETGELFF
TRBV28	TRBD1	TRBJ2-2	-	TGTGCCAGCAGCCCCGAAACAGGGGGGTTGGGGACCGGGGAGCTGTTTTTT	CASSPETGGLGTGELFF
TRBV10-3	-	TRBJ2-4	-	TGTGCCATCAGTGAAGGGCCCCATCAGTACTTC	CAISEGPHQYF
TRBV7-2	-	TRBJ2-7	few	TGTGCCAGCAGCCTCCAGCTTGGGGGAACCTACGAGCAGTACTTC	CASSLQLGGTYEQYF
TRBV7-2	-	TRBJ2-3	-	TGTGCCAGCAGCTTAGGGATAGCCTCCCGCACAGATACGCAGTATTTT	CASSLGIASRTDTQYF
TRBV10-3	-	TRBJ1-1	-	TGTGCCGCTCGCGATCCGGGTAGGTCGAACACTGAAGCTTTCTTT	CAARDPGRSNTEAFF
TRBV12-3/TRBV12-4	-	TRBJ2-1	-	TGTGCCAGCAGACTAGGGACCTACAATGAGCAGTTCTTC	CASRLGTYNEQFF
TRBV6-1	TRBD2	TRBJ2-1	few	TGTGCCAGCAGTGAAATGGGCGGGAGGATCCATGAGCAGTTCTTC	CASSEMGGRIHEQFF
TRBV30	TRBD1	TRBJ2-3	few	TGTGCCTGGAACAGGGGGTTCGGCACAGATACGCAGTATTTT	CAWNRGFGTDTQYF
TRBV11-3	-	TRBJ2-1	-	TGTGCCAGCAGCCAATCTAGCGCGTACAATGAGCAGTTCTTC	CASSQSSAYNEQFF
TRBV11-2	-	TRBJ1-1	many	TGTGCCAGCAGCTTAGCCCTAGGGGGGTTTGAAGCTTTCTTT	CASSLALGGFEAFF
TRBV10-3	TRBD1	TRBJ2-3	-	TGTGCCATCAGTGAATCGGCGGGGACAGGGAACACAGATACGCAGTATTTT	CAISESAGTGNTDTQYF